These T cell receptor beta chains were read from a single sample in a study of OX40 agonist ivuxolimab in advanced cancers. Libraries were prepared by immunoSEQ multiplex PCR; TCRdb keeps only in-frame clonotypes and omits some of them. The data hold about 80,000 clones, with roughly 91% observed a single time. This sample comprised CD4+ or CD8+ T cells sorted from blood, obtained in a trial of the OX40 agonist ivuxolimab. These receptors were obtained from an adult with an advanced solid tumor such as melanoma, head and neck, liver or kidney cancer. CDR3s include the opening cysteine and the closing phenylalanine or tryptophan. The order of the fields is D gene, V gene, clone size, J gene, CDR3 protein, CDR3 DNA. D genes are given only for firm matches. The size field is filled for only some rows; it gives once, few, many or a size class.

>TRBD2|TRBV30|-|TRBJ2-3
CAWRSLAGGRFTQYF
TGTGCCTGGAGGTCCCTAGCGGGGGGGCGGTTTACGCAGTATTTT
>-|TRBV15|-|TRBJ2-7
CATSRDLASIIFYEQYF
TGTGCCACCAGCCGAGACTTAGCTTCGATAATCTTCTACGAGCAGTACTTC
>-|TRBV19|once|TRBJ1-5
CASSTRVGSRGVNSQPQHF
TGTGCCAGTAGTACACGGGTTGGAAGCAGGGGAGTCAATAGTCAGCCCCAGCATTTT
>-|TRBV27|-|TRBJ1-3
CASSLTAGAGNTIYF
TGTGCCAGCAGTTTAACGGCAGGGGCCGGAAACACCATATATTTT
>-|TRBV30|-|TRBJ2-3
CAFKRTDTQYF
TGTGCCTTCAAAAGAACAGATACGCAGTATTTT
>-|TRBV5-1|-|TRBJ1-5
CASSSDGNQPQHF
TGCGCCAGCAGCTCCGACGGCAATCAGCCCCAGCATTTT
>-|TRBV7-6|-|TRBJ1-1
CASSLGQEAFF
TGTGCCAGCAGCCTAGGACAGGAAGCTTTCTTT
>-|TRBV5-1|few|TRBJ1-6
CASSLAGSGRENSPLHF
TGCGCCAGCAGCTTGGCCGGTTCGGGCAGGGAAAATTCACCCCTCCACTTT
>TRBD1|TRBV11-2|-|TRBJ1-1
CASLGTGGGTEAFF
TGTGCCAGTCTGGGCACAGGGGGAGGCACTGAAGCTTTCTTT
>-|TRBV5-1|-|TRBJ2-2
CASMVNTGELFF
TGCGCCAGTATGGTGAACACCGGGGAGCTGTTTTTT
>TRBD1|TRBV5-5|-|TRBJ2-2
CASSLERGLTGELFF
TGTGCCAGCAGCTTGGAGAGGGGGCTCACCGGGGAGCTGTTTTTT
>TRBD2|TRBV9|-|TRBJ2-7
CASSRDYRGLSEQYF
TGTGCCAGCTCTCGGGACTACCGGGGTCTGAGCGAGCAGTACTTC
>TRBD2|TRBV9|-|TRBJ2-4
CASSALAGGRDIQYF
TGTGCCAGCAGCGCCCTAGCGGGAGGGCGGGACATTCAGTACTTC
>-|TRBV30|-|TRBJ1-6
CAWSVGSNSPLHF
TGTGCCTGGAGTGTAGGTTCTAATTCACCCCTCCACTTT
>-|TRBV18|once|TRBJ2-4
CASSPASPTPLAKNIQYF
TGTGCCAGCTCACCAGCCAGTCCCACTCCCCTAGCCAAAAACATTCAGTACTTC
>-|TRBV11-2|-|TRBJ2-1
CASSRGYNEQFF
TGTGCCAGCAGCCGCGGTTACAATGAGCAGTTCTTC